The entry that follows covers one TCR beta chain sequence. As yet, its antigen is unknown. The data originate from a study of cytomegalovirus exposure and HLA in healthy donors. General observations from the study: Judged likely to be a sequencing artifact was a cluster of highly shared sequence variants. Some TCR beta chains (around 180 of them) were listed as cytomegalovirus-associated. A later analysis found most CMV-associated TCR beta chains apparently HLA-restricted.

The CDR3 is 14 amino acids. Germline V gives CDR1 MNHNS, CDR2 SASEGT. V lost 7 bases and J lost 0, with 10 bases in between. Amplification used 60 Vbeta primers and 13 Jbeta primers. Per the original data handling: Later reanalysis found 80 million or so unique TCR beta chains, around 10 million of them shared. Produced via immunoSEQ multiplex PCR; TCRdb's table is partial and in-frame only. V, J and clone size derive from that table, while D and trimming were established from the DNA sequence. The data contain over 150,000 clones, about 80% of them seen just once; the ten biggest clones take up 4.8%.

This TCR came from a man in his late teens or twenties in good health and CMV-seronegative. The specimen was PBMCs. The chain has TRBV6-1 and TRBJ2-4, with a possible D match to TRBD2 (6 bases). In nucleotides, the CDR3 is TGTGCCAGCACGCGGGGAATAGCCAAAAACATTCAGTACTTC. Translated: CASTRGIAKNIQYF.